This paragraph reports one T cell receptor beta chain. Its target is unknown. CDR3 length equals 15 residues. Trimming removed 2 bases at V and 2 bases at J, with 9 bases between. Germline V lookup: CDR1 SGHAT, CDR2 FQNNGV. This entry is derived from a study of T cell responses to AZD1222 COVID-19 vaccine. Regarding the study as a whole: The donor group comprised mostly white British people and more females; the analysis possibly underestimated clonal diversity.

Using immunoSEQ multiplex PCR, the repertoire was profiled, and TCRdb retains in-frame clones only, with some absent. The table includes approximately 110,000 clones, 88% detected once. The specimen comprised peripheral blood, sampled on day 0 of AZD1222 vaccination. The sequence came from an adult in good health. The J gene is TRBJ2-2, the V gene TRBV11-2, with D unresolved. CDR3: CASSLRDFNTGELFF. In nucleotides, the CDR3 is TGTGCCAGCAGCTTACGAGATTTCAACACCGGGGAGCTGTTTTTT.